The 17 T cell receptor beta chains given below trace back to one sample, sequenced in a study of T cells in localized non-small cell lung cancer. Some clones are missing from TCRdb's copy, which holds only in-frame ones; the method was immunoSEQ multiplex PCR. Among roughly 1,700 clones listed, roughly a fifth were seen once. Material: normal lung tissue next to the tumor, obtained before any cancer treatment. Receptor source: a man aged 40 to 75 with stage II lung adenocarcinoma.

In its sample, this clone ranks as medium-sized. The V and J genes are TRBV6-7 and TRBJ1-1; D uncertain. TRBV6-7 is recorded as an ORF, its role being uncertain. This CDR3 is 11 amino acids long. The V end was cut by 8 bases, the J end by 6 bases, with 10 bases between. In nucleotides, the CDR3 is TGTGCCAGCTCCATCGGGGCTGAAGCTTTCTTT. It encodes CASSIGAEAFF.

Sample share makes this clone medium-sized. The J gene is TRBJ1-1, the V gene TRBV6-8; D uncertain. The CDR3 sequence is 17 residues long. Trimming pared 0 bases from V and 1 base from J, leaving 15 bases between. Germline V CDR1 and CDR2: MNHGY, SAAAGT. The CDR3 sequence is CASSYSFKRWGNTEAFF. Here the CDR3 DNA reads TGTGCCAGCAGTTACTCGTTTAAGAGGTGGGGGAACACTGAAGCTTTCTTT.

This clone was counted only a few times. This chain uses TRBV6-1 with TRBJ1-2; D not resolved. The CDR3 is made up of 15 amino acids. Germline-derived CDR1 and CDR2 are MNHNS and SASEGT. V dropped 1 base and J dropped 4 bases, with 13 bases sitting between them. The CDR3 region has the DNA TGTGCCAGCAGTGAAGGGCATTCGGTTACCTATGGCTACACCTTC. Translating it yields CASSEGHSVTYGYTF.

The chain joins TRBV19 to TRBJ2-7; 7 bases are a match to TRBD2. V shed 4 bases, J shed 0 bases, and the junction held 6 bases outside the gene matches. The CDR3 length is 15 residues. The germline V gene has CDR1 LNHDA and CDR2 SQIVND (reference sequence). The DNA of the CDR3 is TGTGCCAGTAGTAACCGGGACTATAGCTCCTACGAGCAGTACTTC. Encoded protein: CASSNRDYSSYEQYF.

The chain recombines TRBV1 with TRBJ2-1. TRBV1 is a documented pseudogene. The CDR3 sequence is 12 residues long. The CDR3 sequence: CASSQDRAEQFF. The CDR3 DNA follows: TGCGCCAGCAGCCAAGATCGGGCTGAGCAGTTCTTC.

The sample holds a few counts of this clone. The CDR3 DNA is TGTGCCAGCAGCTTAGGTAGACGGAACACTGAAGCTTTCTTT. Its translation is CASSLGRRNTEAFF. The chain links TRBV11-3 to TRBJ1-1; D gene uncertain. V was shortened by 1 base and J by 1 base, with 7 bases between the two germline ends. The CDR3 consists of 14 residues. CDR1 is SGHNT and CDR2 is YENEEA in the germline V gene.

By sample share, this clone is medium-sized (0.01 to 0.1%). The chain recombines TRBV6-8 with TRBJ1-5; TRBD1 is a possible D gene (6 bases). Germline CDR1 and CDR2: MNHGY and SAAAGT. V lost 11 bases, J lost 2 bases, and 19 bases lay in between. The CDR3 runs to 15 residues. In nucleotides, the CDR3 is TGTGCCTGCCAAGGAGGGGGGGAAGGCAATCAGCCCCAGCATTTT. Protein product: CACQGGGEGNQPQHF.

This clone was recorded a few times. The chain has TRBV6-8 and TRBJ1-5, with D hard to call. Germline assignment: CDR1 MNHGY and CDR2 SAAAGT. V was clipped by 2 bases and J by 2 bases, with 10 bases between them. There are 15 residues in the CDR3. Written as DNA, the CDR3 is TGTGCCAGCAGTTACGAGGCGCAGGGCAATCAGCCCCAGCATTTT. Translating gives CASSYEAQGNQPQHF.

This rearrangement joins TRBV5-1 to TRBJ1-1; the D is unclear. The V gene lost 0 bases and the J gene lost 3 bases, with 12 bases spanning the gap. There are 15 residues in the CDR3. CDR1 and CDR2 from the germline V gene are SGHRS and YFSETQ. CDR3 bases: TGCGCCAGCAGCTTGGGACACATCCTGGACACTGAAGCTTTCTTT. Amino acid sequence: CASSLGHILDTEAFF.

This clone was counted only a few times. This chain uses TRBV6-8 with TRBJ1-1, with a weak D call TRBD1 (5 bases). V lost 7 bases and J 4 bases, leaving 13 bases between the germline ends. The germline V gene has CDR1 MNHGY and CDR2 SAAAGT. CDR3 size: 13 residues. The CDR3 loop reads CASTSPGGTEAFF. Here the CDR3 DNA reads TGTGCCAGCACCTCCCCCGGGGGCACTGAAGCTTTCTTT.

This clone was recorded a few times. This rearrangement joins TRBV11-3 to TRBJ2-4; no clear D gene. The CDR3 extends over 14 amino acids. Trimming took 5 bases from V and 5 from J, leaving 13 bases between them. Germline V CDR1 and CDR2: SGHNT, YENEEA. The CDR3 DNA sequence: TGTGCCAGCAGCCAAGTGGGCGGTCAAAACATTCAGTACTTC. Amino acids: CASSQVGGQNIQYF.

In this sample, this clone turned up a few times. This sequence joins TRBV6-1 and TRBJ2-3, with D perhaps TRBD1 or TRBD2 (5 bases each). CDR1 is MNHNS, CDR2 SASEGT, per germline. The CDR3 runs 14 residues. Trimming took 0 bases from V and 1 from J, leaving 5 bases between them. Here the CDR3 DNA reads TGTGCCAGCAGTGAAGCGGGGGGCACAGATACGCAGTATTTT. It codes for CASSEAGGTDTQYF.

This chain connects TRBV11-3 to TRBJ1-1, with D maybe TRBD1 (5 bases). The V end was cut by 3 bases, the J end by 4 bases, with 12 bases between. Per germline, CDR1 SGHNT and CDR2 YENEEA. The CDR3 covers 14 residues. The chain's CDR3 is CASSFSGGGTEAFF. The CDR3 DNA reads TGTGCCAGCAGCTTTTCTGGGGGGGGCACTGAAGCTTTCTTT.

Sample share makes this clone medium-sized. The chain recombines TRBV6-8 with TRBJ1-3; a possible D gene is TRBD1 (6 bases). V dropped 3 bases and J dropped 4 bases, with 16 bases sitting between them. The CDR3 length is 16 residues. Germline V gene data show CDR1 as MNHGY and CDR2 as SAAAGT. The chain's CDR3 is CASSYSRGGIGNTIYF. CDR3 nucleotide sequence: TGTGCCAGCAGTTATTCCAGGGGAGGAATAGGAAACACCATATATTTT.

The chain combines TRBV19 with TRBJ2-5, with D hard to call. V was cut by 3 bases and J by 1 base, with 6 bases left in between. The CDR3 consists of 13 residues. Germline V CDR1 and CDR2: LNHDA, SQIVND (reference sequence). This CDR3 reads CASSIGPQETQYF. Here the CDR3 DNA reads TGTGCCAGTAGTATCGGCCCCCAAGAGACCCAGTACTTC.

The V call is TRBV15, the J call TRBJ1-1, with TRBD1 as a possible D gene (5 bases). V lost 1 base and J lost 4, with 13 bases in between. Germline V gene lookup returns CDR1 LNHNV and CDR2 YYDKDF (reference sequence). The CDR3 consists of 15 residues. CDR3 sequence reads: CATSRASTGPTEAFF. The DNA for the CDR3 is TGTGCCACCAGCAGAGCTTCCACAGGCCCCACTGAAGCTTTCTTT.

This clone came up a few times. The chain couples TRBV12-5 to TRBJ1-1, with D unresolved. Trimming left V 1 base short and J 0 bases short, with 9 bases between. Germline loops: CDR1 LGHNT, CDR2 FRNRAP. This CDR3 has 15 amino acids. CDR3 nucleotides: TGTGCTAGTGGTTTGGCGTGGGCTCTGAACACTGAAGCTTTCTTT. Translated, it gives CASGLAWALNTEAFF.